Below, 21 T cell receptor beta chains from the same sample are listed, as sequenced in a study of memory CD4+ T cells and cytomegalovirus serostatus. Single viable CD3+CD4+CD8-CD45RO+ cells were sorted as the memory CD4+ T cells. Only in-frame clones appear in the TCRdb table, and some are missing; sequencing was by immunoSEQ multiplex PCR. This table has 50,000 or so clones, under 80% appearing once. The specimen was memory CD4+ T cells from blood. The receptors were gathered from an adult in good health and CMV-seronegative.

V usage is TRBV19 and J usage is TRBJ2-2; D not certain. Germline CDR1 LNHDA, CDR2 SQIVND (reference sequence). Trimming cost V 6 bases and J 5 bases, with 4 bases left between them. CDR3 length: 11 amino acids. The CDR3 is CASSSTGELFF. CDR3 nucleotide sequence: TGTGCCAGTAGCTCAACCGGGGAGCTGTTTTTT. Together with reference TRBV19 and TRBJ2-2, the CDR3 gives the full variable domain: DGGITQSPKYLFRKEGQNVTLSCEQNLNHDAMYWYRQDPGQGLRLIYYSQIVNDFQKGDIAEGYSVSREKKESFPLTVTSAQKNPTAFYLCASSSTGELFFGEGSRLTVL.

This chain uses TRBV6-1 with TRBJ1-5; D is ambiguous. CDR3 length equals 14 residues. Trimming left V 8 bases short and J 1 base short, with 12 bases between. Germline loops: CDR1 MNHNS, CDR2 SASEGT. In DNA, the CDR3 is TGTGCCAGCGAGGGAGGGAACAGCAATCAGCCCCAGCATTTT. Residues: CASEGGNSNQPQHF.

This sequence joins TRBV5-1 and TRBJ2-5, with D unresolved. Trimming pared 0 bases from V and 5 bases from J, leaving 2 bases between. CDR3 size: 11 residues. CDR1 is SGHRS and CDR2 is YFSETQ in the germline V gene. The CDR3 here is CASSLDETQYF. The DNA of the CDR3 is TGCGCCAGCAGCTTGGATGAGACCCAGTACTTC.

The chain joins TRBV29-1 to TRBJ1-2; 7 bases match TRBD1. This CDR3 is built from 12 residues. Germline values: CDR1 SQVTM, CDR2 ANQGSEA. The V segment lost 5 bases and the J segment 4 bases; nucleotides outside the gene matches: 4. CDR3 coding DNA: TGCAGCGTTCTGGACAGGATCTATGGCTACACCTTC. Translated: CSVLDRIYGYTF.

V usage is TRBV11-2 and J usage is TRBJ1-1; TRBD1 is a possible D gene (5 bases). The CDR3 runs to 14 residues. The germline V gene encodes CDR1 SGHAT and CDR2 FQNNGV. Trimming pared 4 bases from V and 5 bases from J, leaving 14 bases between. CDR3 residues: CASSSDRGATEAFF. The CDR3, as DNA: TGTGCCAGCAGCTCCGACAGAGGAGCGACTGAAGCTTTCTTT. Based on the CDR3 plus reference TRBV11-2 and TRBJ1-1, the full variable domain is EAGVAQSPRYKIIEKRQSVAFWCNPISGHATLYWYQQILGQGPKLLIQFQNNGVVDDSQLPKDRFSAERLKGVDSTLKIQPAKLEDSAVYLCASSSDRGATEAFFGQGTRLTVV.

This clone is termed medium-sized. This chain connects TRBV30 to TRBJ1-3; no definite D call. CDR3 size: 15 residues. Trimming stripped 7 bases from V and 4 bases from J, with 20 bases between. Germline CDR1 and CDR2: GTSNPN and SVGIG (reference sequence). The CDR3 region is CASGRFPGAGNTIYF. CDR3 bases: TGTGCCTCAGGACGGTTTCCCGGCGCGGGAAACACCATATATTTT.

V and J are TRBV6-5 and TRBJ1-5; D might be TRBD1 (6 bases). The V end was cut by 4 bases, the J end by 0 bases, with 13 bases between. Germline V gives CDR1 MNHEY, CDR2 SVGAGI. This CDR3 has 16 amino acids. DNA for the CDR3: TGTGCCAGCAGTTCCGGGACACCTTATAGCAATCAGCCCCAGCATTTT. This codes for CASSSGTPYSNQPQHF.

This chain connects TRBV27 to TRBJ2-7; D not certain. From germline, CDR1 is MNHEY and CDR2 SMNVEV (reference sequence). V was clipped by 5 bases and J by 5 bases, with 16 bases between them. The CDR3 consists of 14 residues. The CDR3 loop is CASSALGSKNEQYF. In DNA form, the CDR3 reads TGTGCCAGCAGTGCGCTGGGGTCCAAGAACGAGCAGTACTTC.

The gene calls are TRBV28 and TRBJ1-3; D is uncertain. The germline CDR1 and CDR2 sequences are MDHEN and SYDVKM. This CDR3 comprises 16 residues. V dropped 7 bases and J dropped 0 bases, with 16 bases sitting between them. Written as DNA, the CDR3 is TGTGCCAGCAATATTGGGCAGGCTAGCTCTGGAAACACCATATATTTT. This sequence encodes CASNIGQASSGNTIYF.

The chain uses TRBV28 and TRBJ2-1, with D possibly matching TRBD2 (6 bases). The CDR3 loop spans 12 amino acids. V was clipped by 6 bases and J by 11 bases, with 14 bases between them. Germline V gives CDR1 MDHEN, CDR2 SYDVKM. The CDR3 region has the DNA TGTGCCAGCAGCTGGGGGACTGGAAAGCAGTTCTTC. Translation gives CASSWGTGKQFF.

This chain uses TRBV4-1 with TRBJ1-4; 7 nucleotides line up with TRBD1. Losses at the gene ends were 5 bases for V and 8 bases for J; bases not matched to a gene: 11. This CDR3 has 15 amino acids. Germline values: CDR1 MGHRA, CDR2 YSYEKL. Here the CDR3 DNA reads TGCGCCAGCAGCGGGTGGGCAGGGGGATTAGAAAAACTGTTTTTT. Translation: CASSGWAGGLEKLFF.

The chain has TRBV19 and TRBJ1-2, with unresolved D. This CDR3 has 15 residues. CDR1 is LNHDA and CDR2 is SQIVND in the germline V gene (reference sequence). Trimming removed 3 bases at V and 4 bases at J, with 15 bases between. CDR3 protein: CASSMNRRQVYGYTF. CDR3 sequence (DNA): TGTGCCAGTAGTATGAATCGGAGGCAGGTCTATGGCTACACCTTC.

The V and J genes are TRBV10-3 and TRBJ1-2; possibly TRBD1 for D (5 bases). Germline assignment: CDR1 ENHRY and CDR2 SYGVKD. The V gene lost 2 bases and the J gene lost 6 bases, with 13 bases spanning the gap. This CDR3 contains 14 residues. Here the CDR3 reads CAISELAGINGYTF. CDR3 bases: TGTGCCATCAGTGAGCTGGCAGGGATCAATGGCTACACCTTC.

CDR3 region: CASSTGGTGEVLSGANVLTF. Here the CDR3 DNA reads TGTGCCAGTAGTACGGGGGGGACAGGGGAGGTCCTCTCTGGGGCCAACGTCCTGACTTTC. The chain recombines TRBV19 with TRBJ2-6, with 10 nucleotides matching TRBD1. V shed 4 bases, J shed 0 bases, and the junction held 12 bases outside the gene matches. The V gene's germline CDR1 is LNHDA and CDR2 SQIVND (reference sequence). The CDR3 is 20 residues long.

This rearrangement joins TRBV18 to TRBJ2-3; possible D gene TRBD1, 5 bases. V lost 3 bases to trimming and J lost 7 bases, with 11 bases between them. CDR3 length: 13 amino acids. Germline V gene sequence: CDR1 KGHSH, CDR2 LQKENI. The CDR3 sequence is CASSPLGENTQYF. For the CDR3, the DNA is TGTGCCAGCTCACCGTTAGGGGAAAATACGCAGTATTTT.

This chain joins TRBV28 and TRBJ2-3; 8 nucleotides match TRBD2. V lost 5 bases and J lost 5; bases outside the gene matches: 15. This CDR3 is 17 amino acids long. CDR1 MDHEN and CDR2 SYDVKM come from the germline V gene. CDR3 residues: CASSMARASGSQDTQYF. The CDR3 DNA reads as TGTGCCAGCAGTATGGCCCGGGCGAGCGGGAGCCAAGATACGCAGTATTTT.

The chain couples TRBV5-4 to TRBJ1-6, with no clear D. The CDR3 covers 17 residues. Germline CDR1 is SGHNT and CDR2 is YYREEE (reference sequence). Deletions cut 3 bases from V and 7 bases from J, with 20 bases between. The CDR3 nucleotides read TGTGCCAGCAGCTCTTTAACACACAGAAAAAAAAATTCACCCCTCCACTTT. This codes for CASSSLTHRKKNSPLHF.

The rearrangement uses TRBV5-1 and TRBJ2-6; TRBD1 matches 11 bases. The germline V gene has CDR1 SGHRS and CDR2 YFSETQ. V lost 1 base, J lost 2 bases, and 2 bases stayed unmatched. This CDR3 has 17 residues. The CDR3 DNA reads TGCGCCAGCAGCTTGTCGGGACAGGGGGCTGGGGCCAACGTCCTGACTTTC. Its translation is CASSLSGQGAGANVLTF.

This chain connects TRBV21-1 to TRBJ2-1; TRBD2, the table's D call, lacks a check against the DNA. TRBV21-1 is a pseudogene. The length of the CDR3 is 17 residues. The CDR3 protein is CASSKVPGVGSYNEQFF. In DNA, the CDR3 is TGTGCCAGCAGCAAAGTCCCCGGGGTTGGCTCCTACAATGAGCAGTTCTTC.

This chain uses TRBV5-1 with TRBJ1-1; D is perhaps TRBD1 (6 bases). The CDR3 consists of 15 residues. Trimming stripped 3 bases from V and 1 base from J, with 13 bases between. The V gene's germline CDR1 is SGHRS and CDR2 YFSETQ. The CDR3 is CASSWTGHPNTEAFF. The CDR3 coding sequence is TGCGCCAGCAGCTGGACGGGACATCCGAACACTGAAGCTTTCTTT. The full variable domain, completed using reference TRBV5-1 and TRBJ1-1, is KAGVTQTPRYLIKTRGQQVTLSCSPISGHRSVSWYQQTPGQGLQFLFEYFSETQRNKGNFPGRFSGRQFSNSRSEMNVSTLELGDSALYLCASSWTGHPNTEAFFGQGTRLTVV.

This chain joins TRBV7-6 and TRBJ2-7, with 11 bases aligning to TRBD1. Trimming removed 5 bases from V and 4 bases from J; junction bases left unmatched: 7. The V gene's germline CDR1 is SGHVS and CDR2 FNYEAQ. This CDR3 contains 15 residues. The CDR3 DNA is TGTGCCAGCAGCCAAGGACAGGGGGCTTCTTACGAGCAGTACTTC. It is translated as CASSQGQGASYEQYF.